Below, 8 T cell receptor beta chains from the same sample are listed, as sequenced in a study of CD8 T cells in cerebrospinal fluid in Alzheimer's disease. Reprocessing the 10x single-cell sequencing reads, TCRdb reports a single entry for every CDR3 protein and omits DNA. Its clone listing holds over 750 distinct CDR3 sequences. Sequenced input: cerebrospinal fluid. All receptors derive from a human donor with Parkinson's disease.

Judged by frequency, this clonotype is large. The gene calls are TRBV10-2 and TRBJ2-7. The germline gives CDR1 WSHSY, CDR2 SAAADI. The CDR3 is 15 residues long. The CDR3 is CASSQENRGSYEQYF.

The J gene is TRBJ1-2, the V gene TRBV7-2; TCRdb returns TRBD1, unconfirmable since there is no DNA. Germline V gives CDR1 SGHTA, CDR2 FQGNSA. The CDR3 is 13 amino acids. CDR3 sequence reads: CASSSRGGNGYTF.

This clonotype is identified as medium-sized from frequency. The chain uses TRBV20-1 and TRBJ1-4; TCRdb's D call, TRBD1, is unchecked because there is no DNA. The germline V gene has CDR1 DFQATT and CDR2 SNEGSKA (reference sequence). The CDR3 has 15 residues. CDR3: CSASELRDRGEKLFF.

By frequency, this clonotype registers medium-sized. The CDR3 loop is CASSSPPGAFF. The V and J genes are TRBV7-9 and TRBJ1-1; TCRdb selects TRBD1, and the lack of DNA leaves this call unchecked. The CDR3 is 11 residues long. Germline loops: CDR1 SEHNR, CDR2 FQNEAQ (reference sequence).

This clonotype is deemed large by its frequency. The chain employs TRBV5-3 and TRBJ1-5; the TCRdb D gene call, TRBD1, has no DNA to confirm it. TRBV5-3 is annotated as an ORF whose role is uncertain. The CDR3 runs to 16 residues. The CDR3 reads CARSPGGAPIFGPQHF.

According to its frequency, this clonotype is large (0.1 to 1%). The chain recombines TRBV20-1 with TRBJ1-2; the D call from TCRdb, TRBD1, cannot be confirmed without DNA. Germline assignment: CDR1 DFQATT and CDR2 SNEGSKA (reference sequence). The CDR3 is 14 amino acids. CDR3 sequence: CSAVPPGQGSGYTF.

This clonotype counts as medium-sized by frequency. V gene TRBV4-1 combines with J gene TRBJ2-7. The CDR3 is made up of 17 amino acids. CDR1 MGHRA and CDR2 YSYEKL come from the germline V gene. The CDR3 reads CASSQESIRHQFYEQYF.

By frequency, this clonotype registers large. This rearrangement joins TRBV9 to TRBJ2-3; TCRdb lists TRBD1, though no DNA is available to test this call. Germline CDR1 reads SGDLS; CDR2 reads YYNGEE. CDR3 length: 15 residues. The CDR3: CASSVIGQSPDTQYF.